The clone carrying this T cell receptor (beta chain) has only a few counts. Its antigen is unknown. Quantitative molecular-barcoded 5'-RACE generated the TCR beta libraries. TCRdb called the 5' RACE reads again in MiXCR, with one record for every CDR3 protein. The table shows a few hundred thousand distinct CDR3 sequences, with under 20% occurring only once. Germline CDR1 SQVTM, CDR2 ANQGSEA. V gave up 5 bases and J gave up 2 bases; unmatched junction bases: 9. CDR3 length: 14 amino acids. These data originate in a study of CD8 T cells in ankylosing spondylitis. General observations from the study: Prior literature has documented some motif variants in synovial fluid and blood from reactive arthritis. Within matched ankylosing spondylitis synovial fluid, disease-linked clones were reportedly significantly enriched. Disease-linked clones were CD8+ and relatively rare in peripheral blood. There was a TCR beta motif, made of several highly homologous variants, that appeared characteristic of ankylosing spondylitis blood.

The origin of this receptor is a male donor with ankylosing spondylitis. The sample was blood, either unsorted or a sorted T cell fraction (not recorded which). The genes are TRBV29-1 and TRBJ2-7, with 7 bases that match TRBD2. The CDR3: CSVSRPGGAYEQYF. The CDR3 nucleotides are TGCAGCGTTTCTCGGCCGGGAGGAGCCTACGAGCAGTACTTC.